This record concerns one T cell receptor beta chain sequence. No cognate antigen has been identified for it. No clone much larger than this one lies a single base away; base qualities are absent. The CDR3 spans 18 residues, from the cysteine through the phenylalanine. Of all the DNA, just the CDR3 is kept, 54 bases in frame from base 1. The germline V gene (reference sequence) provides CDR1 LNHDA and CDR2 SQIVND. The junction shows trimming of 7 bases on V and 0 bases on J, and the gene matches do not reach 14 bases of it. The sample originates from a study of tumor-infiltrating lymphocytes in localized non-small cell lung cancer (dated by TCRdb to about 2021). Notes on the research overall: The cohort covered several histologies, both smokers and never-smokers, and patients whose samples were collected after neoadjuvant chemotherapy. Each patient contributed resected tumor tissue and uninvolved lung tissue from the same patient, described as non-adjacent to the tumor. Flow cytometry, multiplex immunofluorescence, RNA-seq, exome sequencing and proteomics were applied to the same patients as TCR sequencing, which was one of several integrated assays. The overall ICON cohort comprised more than 130 surgical patients with localized non-small cell lung cancer whose tumors were resected. For approximately 50 patients, immunoSEQ T-cell fraction was compared between paired tumor and uninvolved lung.

ICON enrollment began in the first half of 2016, and the last patient was enrolled in 2018. A subcohort of around 76 patients provided fresh tumor and matched uninvolved tissue for in-depth immune analyses, with TCR sequencing among those analyses. No cell sorting was done, and TCR sequencing was instead run on DNA isolated from bulk tissue. The research as a whole found: Recurrence-free survival showed no association with tumor T-cell fraction measured by TCR sequencing (p = 0.61). Higher T cell infiltration in tumors than in uninvolved lung tissue was supported by TCRbeta sequencing, consistent with immunofluorescence CD3 counts. Because assay coverage varied across patients depending on available tissue quantity, TCR sequencing was performed for only a subset of the cohort. No difference in TCR-derived T-cell fraction was observed between the flow cytometry-defined immunotypes IM1 (good prognosis) and IM2 (poor prognosis). Because different assays used different pieces of the same tissue, intratumor heterogeneity could not be separated from technical variation.

The T-cell fraction in tumor and uninvolved lung tissue was obtained from TCR sequencing using the immunoSEQ assay. The published analysis was carried out like this. To analyze survival, patients were divided into a high T-cell fraction group (upper tertile) and a low T-cell fraction group (lower two tertiles), and the two groups were compared using a log-rank test. Paired tumor versus uninvolved lung differences in T-cell fraction were tested with a signed-rank test. This is the immuneACCESS table as TCRdb keeps it, with only in-frame sequences that have V and J called. A part of the clones is gone; compared with another copy, unresolved V genes explain less than half, and the rest is unexplained. That table gives V, J and clone size, and the DNA gave D and trimming. This sample comprises 16,000 or so clones, roughly three quarters of them detected only once. Together, the top ten hold under 6.5% of the sample.

The V and J genes are TRBV19 and TRBJ2-2, and 7 junctional nucleotides match TRBD2. The material sequenced was lung tumor tissue. The TCR originated in a human donor with non-small cell lung cancer. This receptor carries the CDR3 CASTSLFGGGTNTGELFF. The sequenced DNA: TGTGCCAGTACCAGCCTCTTTGGGGGGGGAACGAACACCGGGGAGCTGTTTTTT. The entire variable domain, with the stretches around the CDR3 drawn from the reference TRBV19 and TRBJ2-2 proteins, is DGGITQSPKYLFRKEGQNVTLSCEQNLNHDAMYWYRQDPGQGLRLIYYSQIVNDFQKGDIAEGYSVSREKKESFPLTVTSAQKNPTAFYLCASTSLFGGGTNTGELFFGEGSRLTVL.